These 29 T cell receptor beta chains were all obtained from the same sample, sequenced in a study of cytotoxic CD8 clonotypes in ibrutinib-treated CLL. Libraries were prepared by immunoSEQ multiplex PCR; TCRdb keeps only in-frame clonotypes and omits some of them. The data contain more than 70,000 clones, around 75% of them singletons. This specimen was PBMCs, taken after 12 months of ibrutinib treatment. These receptors were obtained from a human donor with chronic lymphocytic leukemia.

The gene calls are TRBV19 and TRBJ2-5; D may be TRBD1 (6 bases). V lost 6 bases to trimming and J lost 7 bases, with 18 bases between them. Per the germline V gene, CDR1 is LNHDA and CDR2 is SQIVND (reference sequence). The CDR3 is made up of 14 amino acids. The CDR3 region is CASSHAGTPGTQYF. For the CDR3, the DNA is TGTGCCAGTAGCCATGCCGGGACACCAGGGACCCAGTACTTC. The entire variable domain, with the rest obtained from reference TRBV19 and TRBJ2-5, is as follows: DGGITQSPKYLFRKEGQNVTLSCEQNLNHDAMYWYRQDPGQGLRLIYYSQIVNDFQKGDIAEGYSVSREKKESFPLTVTSAQKNPTAFYLCASSHAGTPGTQYFGPGTRLLVL.

This sequence joins TRBV18 and TRBJ2-5; D unclear. CDR1 and CDR2 from the germline V gene are KGHSH and LQKENI. There are 13 residues in the CDR3. Trimming left V 6 bases short and J 5 bases short, with 13 bases between. The CDR3 loop reads CASSQRVGETQYF. CDR3 sequence (DNA): TGTGCCAGCTCCCAACGGGTTGGGGAGACCCAGTACTTC.

This rearrangement joins TRBV5-4 to TRBJ2-6; D unresolved. Trimming left V 0 bases short and J 0 bases short, with 13 bases between. The CDR3 consists of 18 residues. Germline V gene sequence: CDR1 SGHNT, CDR2 YYREEE (reference sequence). The CDR3 loop reads CASSLGHSLHSGANVLTF. The CDR3 DNA reads as TGTGCCAGCAGCTTGGGGCACAGCTTACACTCTGGGGCCAACGTCCTGACTTTC.

This chain joins TRBV4-3 and TRBJ2-3, with 8 bases lining up with TRBD2. The CDR3 has 16 residues. Unmatched junction bases numbered 5, after V lost 1 base and J lost 2 bases. Germline assignment: CDR1 LGHNA and CDR2 YSLEER. The CDR3 DNA reads TGCGCCAGCAGCCAAGGGGCGGGAGGTACCACAGATACGCAGTATTTT. It specifies CASSQGAGGTTDTQYF.

The gene calls are TRBV7-8 and TRBJ1-5; TRBD1 matches 9 bases. The CDR3 is 17 amino acids. Trimming cost V 5 bases and J 0 bases; bases outside gene matches: 8. Germline values: CDR1 SGHVS, CDR2 FQNEAQ. This chain's CDR3 is CASSPRTGVYSNQPQHF. The CDR3 nucleotides read TGTGCCAGCAGCCCGCGGACAGGGGTTTATAGCAATCAGCCCCAGCATTTT.

V and J are TRBV7-9 and TRBJ2-5; no definite D call. Germline V gene data show CDR1 as SEHNR and CDR2 as FQNEAQ (reference sequence). The CDR3 runs 13 residues. V was trimmed by 2 bases and J by 1 base, leaving 5 bases between them. The CDR3 spells CASSLWAQETQYF. As DNA, the CDR3 is TGTGCCAGCAGCTTATGGGCCCAAGAGACCCAGTACTTC.

The J gene is TRBJ1-1, the V gene TRBV7-8; D gene unclear. CDR1 SGHVS and CDR2 FQNEAQ come from the germline V gene. This CDR3 region has 14 residues. V was shortened by 0 bases and J by 2 bases, with 7 bases between the two germline ends. This CDR3 is CASSLARANTEAFF. CDR3 nucleotides: TGTGCCAGCAGCTTAGCGCGGGCAAACACTGAAGCTTTCTTT.

This clone appeared a single time. The chain combines TRBV19 with TRBJ2-2; 11 nucleotides line up with TRBD2. The CDR3 runs 17 residues. Losses at the gene ends were 6 bases for V and 7 bases for J; bases not matched to a gene: 13. The V gene's germline CDR1 is LNHDA and CDR2 SQIVND (reference sequence). The CDR3 DNA sequence: TGTGCCAGTAGGAGGGGGACTAGCGGACCCGGAGGCGGGGAGCTGTTTTTT. The encoded protein is CASRRGTSGPGGGELFF. Filled out from reference TRBV19 and TRBJ2-2, the complete variable domain reads DGGITQSPKYLFRKEGQNVTLSCEQNLNHDAMYWYRQDPGQGLRLIYYSQIVNDFQKGDIAEGYSVSREKKESFPLTVTSAQKNPTAFYLCASRRGTSGPGGGELFFGEGSRLTVL.

V and J are TRBV2 and TRBJ1-1; 9 nucleotides align to TRBD1. CDR3 length equals 13 residues. The V segment lost 8 bases and the J segment 6 bases; nucleotides outside the gene matches: 7. Per the germline V gene, CDR1 is SNHLY and CDR2 is FYNNEI. This CDR3 reads CASGLDRGSEAFF. DNA of the CDR3: TGTGCCAGCGGATTGGACAGGGGTTCTGAAGCTTTCTTT.

The chain combines TRBV5-1 with TRBJ2-7, with unresolved D. The germline V gene encodes CDR1 SGHRS and CDR2 YFSETQ. The V and J ends lost 2 bases and 5 bases respectively, with 8 bases between them. This CDR3 is built from 12 residues. The CDR3 protein is CASSFAGDEQYF. The CDR3 DNA reads TGCGCCAGCAGCTTTGCCGGCGACGAGCAGTACTTC.

The chain combines TRBV5-1 with TRBJ2-5; the match to TRBD1 covers 8 bases. The CDR3 is 15 residues long. The germline V gene has CDR1 SGHRS and CDR2 YFSETQ. J gave up 4 bases and V 0 bases, and 5 bases lay outside the gene matches. The CDR3 DNA follows: TGCGCCAGCAGCTTGGTCTCAGGGGGCGGAGAGACCCAGTACTTC. It encodes CASSLVSGGGETQYF.

The CDR3 DNA is TGTGCCAGCAGCCCAACAGGGGCCACTGAAGCTTTCTTT. It is translated as CASSPTGATEAFF. V gene TRBV5-4 combines with J gene TRBJ1-1; TRBD1 agrees at 7 bases. V lost 4 bases, J lost 4 bases, and 4 bases stayed unmatched. CDR1 SGHNT and CDR2 YYREEE come from the germline V gene (reference sequence). The CDR3 sequence is 13 residues long.

The chain combines TRBV29-1 with TRBJ2-7; possibly TRBD1 or TRBD2 for D (6 bases each). Looked up from germline, CDR1 is SQVTM and CDR2 is ANQGSEA. The germline V and J ends were trimmed by 8 bases and 4 bases, with 18 bases remaining between them. The CDR3 contains 13 residues. CDR3: CSPRGAMGYEQYF. For the CDR3, the DNA is TGCAGCCCAAGGGGGGCGATGGGATACGAGCAGTACTTC.

This clone was recorded once. This chain connects TRBV6-5 to TRBJ2-3, with D possibly called TRBD1 or TRBD2 (5 bases each). The CDR3 has 15 residues. Trimming took 0 bases from V and 2 from J, leaving 9 bases between them. The germline V gene encodes CDR1 MNHEY and CDR2 SVGAGI. The CDR3 DNA is TGTGCCAGCAGTTACTCGGGGACCCTCACAGATACGCAGTATTTT. It yields the protein CASSYSGTLTDTQYF.

The V gene is TRBV9, the J gene TRBJ2-1; 9 bases are a match to TRBD2. The CDR3 length is 15 residues. Germline CDR1 is SGDLS and CDR2 is YYNGEE. V dropped 0 bases and J dropped 5; count of bases not matched to a gene: 3. CDR3 amino acids: CASSVGPSGDNEQFF. The CDR3 DNA reads TGTGCCAGCAGCGTAGGGCCTAGCGGGGACAATGAGCAGTTCTTC.

The V call is TRBV28, the J call TRBJ1-1; 8 bases line up with TRBD1. With 5 bases clipped from V and 1 base from J, the junction kept 6 bases outside the gene matches. Germline-derived CDR1 and CDR2 are MDHEN and SYDVKM. This CDR3 region has 15 residues. CDR3 DNA: TGTGCCAGCAGTCCCCCCGACAGGGGGAACACTGAAGCTTTCTTT. This encodes CASSPPDRGNTEAFF.

A few counts support this clone. The rearrangement uses TRBV10-3 and TRBJ1-2, with 9 nucleotides matching TRBD1. Germline loops: CDR1 ENHRY, CDR2 SYGVKD. This CDR3 has 15 residues. The junction had 5 bases not matched to a gene; V was cut back by 6 bases and J by 0 bases. The CDR3 is CAISRDRETNYGYTF. The CDR3 bases are TGTGCCATCAGCCGGGACAGGGAGACTAACTATGGCTACACCTTC.

The gene calls are TRBV5-6 and TRBJ1-2; D may be TRBD1 (5 bases). Per the germline V gene, CDR1 is SGHDT and CDR2 is YYEEEE. With 0 bases removed from V and 8 bases from J, the gap between germline ends came to 23 bases. The CDR3 runs 17 residues. The CDR3 DNA is TGTGCCAGCAGCTTGGTCCCCGGGACCCTGCTATTCTGGGGCTACACCTTC. It encodes CASSLVPGTLLFWGYTF. Full variable domain (remainder filled in from reference TRBV5-6 and TRBJ1-2): DAGVTQSPTHLIKTRGQQVTLRCSPKSGHDTVSWYQQALGQGPQFIFQYYEEEERQRGNFPDRFSGHQFPNYSSELNVNALLLGDSALYLCASSLVPGTLLFWGYTFGSGTRLTVV.

A single count supports this clone. The chain links TRBV11-2 to TRBJ2-7; D assignment may be TRBD1 or TRBD2 (6 bases each). The CDR3 is 15 amino acids. Germline CDR1 SGHAT, CDR2 FQNNGV. With 1 base removed from V and 0 bases from J, the gap between germline ends came to 10 bases. This chain's CDR3 is CASSLAPGASYEQYF. The DNA of the CDR3 is TGTGCCAGCAGCTTAGCGCCGGGGGCCTCCTACGAGCAGTACTTC.

The V call is TRBV7-3, the J call TRBJ2-1; 11 bases are shared with TRBD2. Germline CDR1 SGHTA, CDR2 FQGTGA. Unmatched junction bases numbered 10, after V lost 5 bases and J lost 4 bases. The CDR3 is 17 amino acids. The CDR3: CASSPRPGTSGYNEQFF. The CDR3, as DNA: TGTGCCAGCAGCCCCCGCCCCGGGACTAGCGGATACAATGAGCAGTTCTTC. The variable domain in full, with the rest retrieved from reference TRBV7-3 and TRBJ2-1, is GAGVSQTPSNKVTEKGKYVELRCDPISGHTALYWYRQSLGQGPEFLIYFQGTGAADDSGLPNDRFFAVRPEGSVSTLKIQRTERGDSAVYLCASSPRPGTSGYNEQFFGPGTRLTVL.

The rearrangement uses TRBV4-3 and TRBJ2-5; TRBD2 matches 11 bases. With V trimmed by 0 bases and J by 4 bases, 10 bases remained unmatched. The CDR3 contains 18 residues. Looked up from germline, CDR1 is LGHNA and CDR2 is YSLEER. The CDR3 nucleotides are TGCGCCAGCAGCCAAGAAGGGCCGACTAGCGGGGCTAGAGAGACCCAGTACTTC. Its translation: CASSQEGPTSGARETQYF.

The chain is built from TRBV7-8 and TRBJ2-5, with D perhaps assigned TRBD1 or TRBD2 (6 bases each). Trimming took off 5 bases at V and 1 base at J, with 8 bases between the two ends. Germline CDR1 and CDR2: SGHVS and FQNEAQ. The CDR3 length is 13 residues. CDR3: CASSPGAQETQYF. As DNA, the CDR3 is TGTGCCAGCAGCCCGGGGGCCCAAGAGACCCAGTACTTC.

The count of this clone is one. The chain employs TRBV28 and TRBJ2-5; perhaps TRBD1 as D (6 bases). V was shortened by 5 bases and J by 3 bases, with 13 bases between the two germline ends. The CDR3 length is 14 residues. Germline V gene lookup returns CDR1 MDHEN and CDR2 SYDVKM. The CDR3 protein is CASSPTGWEETQYF. The DNA of the CDR3 is TGTGCCAGCAGTCCCACAGGGTGGGAAGAGACCCAGTACTTC.

This clone turned up a few times. This chain links TRBV5-1 with TRBJ1-2; 9 bases align to TRBD1. J was trimmed by 6 bases and V by 5 bases; bases with no gene match: 5. Germline values: CDR1 SGHRS, CDR2 YFSETQ. The CDR3 is 13 amino acids. CDR3 coding DNA: TGCGCCAGCAGAGGACAGGGGCCGGATGGCTACACCTTC. Protein sequence: CASRGQGPDGYTF.

V gene TRBV7-9 combines with J gene TRBJ2-2, with a possible D match to TRBD1 (5 bases). Per germline, CDR1 SEHNR and CDR2 FQNEAQ (reference sequence). The V and J ends lost 5 bases and 6 bases respectively, with 10 bases between them. The CDR3 length is 13 residues. The CDR3 nucleotides are TGTGCCAGCAGCCCAGGGTTCGCCGGGGAGCTGTTTTTT. Translating it yields CASSPGFAGELFF.

This chain links TRBV27 with TRBJ1-1, with D unresolved. Per the germline V gene, CDR1 is MNHEY and CDR2 is SMNVEV (reference sequence). Between the trimmed V and J ends, which lost 8 bases and 0 bases, there was a span of 13 bases. There are 14 residues in the CDR3. The CDR3 DNA is TGTGCCAGCCAAGACCCGGGGATGAACACTGAAGCTTTCTTT. Translation gives CASQDPGMNTEAFF.

This clone was counted once. The chain carries TRBV6-5 and TRBJ1-4, with 9 bases matching TRBD1. V shed 2 bases and J 8 bases; nucleotides not matched to a gene: 6. CDR1 is MNHEY and CDR2 is SVGAGI in the germline V gene. The CDR3 consists of 15 residues. The CDR3 loop reads CASSYGGQGGEKLFF. DNA of the CDR3: TGTGCCAGCAGTTACGGGGGACAGGGAGGCGAAAAACTGTTTTTT.

This clone was seen just once. The J gene is TRBJ2-2, the V gene TRBV11-3; possibly TRBD2 for D (6 bases). V was pared by 7 bases and J by 5 bases, with 17 bases between. Germline V gene lookup returns CDR1 SGHNT and CDR2 YENEEA. The CDR3 consists of 15 residues. The CDR3 reads CASTYGGRGTGELFF. The CDR3 DNA sequence: TGTGCCAGCACCTACGGGGGAAGGGGTACCGGGGAGCTGTTTTTT.

This clone was observed once. The chain has TRBV7-2 and TRBJ1-2; D is unclear. Trimming took 7 bases from V and 4 from J, leaving 16 bases between them. The CDR3 totals 14 residues. Per germline, CDR1 SGHTA and CDR2 FQGNSA. The CDR3 sequence: CASTAPRPGYGYTF. The DNA of the CDR3 is TGTGCCAGCACCGCCCCCAGGCCCGGCTATGGCTACACCTTC.